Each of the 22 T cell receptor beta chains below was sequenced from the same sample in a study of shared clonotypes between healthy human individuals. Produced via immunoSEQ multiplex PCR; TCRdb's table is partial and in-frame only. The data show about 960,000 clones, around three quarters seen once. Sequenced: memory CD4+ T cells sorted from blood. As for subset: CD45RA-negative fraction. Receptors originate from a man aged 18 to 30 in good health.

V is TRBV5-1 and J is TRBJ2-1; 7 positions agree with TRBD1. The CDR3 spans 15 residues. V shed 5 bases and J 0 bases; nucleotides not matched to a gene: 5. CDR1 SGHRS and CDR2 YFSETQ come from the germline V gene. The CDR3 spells CASSPAGGSYNEQFF. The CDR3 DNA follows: TGCGCCAGCAGTCCCGCAGGGGGCTCCTACAATGAGCAGTTCTTC.

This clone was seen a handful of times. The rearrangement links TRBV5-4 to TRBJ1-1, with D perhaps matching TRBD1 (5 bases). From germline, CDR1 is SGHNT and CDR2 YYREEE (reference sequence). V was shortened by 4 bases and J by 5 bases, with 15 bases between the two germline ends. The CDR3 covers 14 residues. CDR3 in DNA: TGTGCCAGCAGCCCGACAGAGCCTCGGACTGAAGCTTTCTTT. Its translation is CASSPTEPRTEAFF.

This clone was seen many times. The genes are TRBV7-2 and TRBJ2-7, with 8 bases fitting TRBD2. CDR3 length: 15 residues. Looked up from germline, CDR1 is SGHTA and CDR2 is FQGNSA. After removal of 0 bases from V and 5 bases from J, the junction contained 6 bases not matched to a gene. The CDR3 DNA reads TGTGCCAGCAGCTTAGCCAGCGGGAGCTTCAACGAGCAGTACTTC. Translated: CASSLASGSFNEQYF.

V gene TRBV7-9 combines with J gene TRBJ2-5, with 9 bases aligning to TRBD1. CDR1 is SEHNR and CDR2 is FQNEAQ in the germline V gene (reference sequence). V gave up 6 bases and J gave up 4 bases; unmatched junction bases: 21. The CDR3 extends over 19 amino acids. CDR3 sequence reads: CASSPKGVGQGRLGETQYF. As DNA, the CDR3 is TGTGCCAGCAGTCCCAAAGGCGTGGGACAGGGAAGATTAGGAGAGACCCAGTACTTC. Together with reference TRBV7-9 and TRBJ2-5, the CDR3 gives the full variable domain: DTGVSQNPRHKITKRGQNVTFRCDPISEHNRLYWYRQTLGQGPEFLTYFQNEAQLEKSRLLSDRFSAERPKGSFSTLEIQRTEQGDSAMYLCASSPKGVGQGRLGETQYFGPGTRLLVL.

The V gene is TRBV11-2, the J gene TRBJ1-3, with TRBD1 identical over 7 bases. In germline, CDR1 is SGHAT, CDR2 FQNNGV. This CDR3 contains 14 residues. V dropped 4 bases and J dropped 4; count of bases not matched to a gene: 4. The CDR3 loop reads CASSSGQSGNTIYF. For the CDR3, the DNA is TGTGCCAGCAGCTCGGGACAGTCAGGAAACACCATATATTTT.

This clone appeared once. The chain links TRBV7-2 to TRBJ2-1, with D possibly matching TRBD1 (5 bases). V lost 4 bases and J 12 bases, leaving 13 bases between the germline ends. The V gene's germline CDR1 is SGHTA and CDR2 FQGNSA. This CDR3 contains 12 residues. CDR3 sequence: CASSYQGSGQFF. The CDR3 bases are TGTGCCAGCAGCTATCAGGGTTCGGGGCAGTTCTTC.

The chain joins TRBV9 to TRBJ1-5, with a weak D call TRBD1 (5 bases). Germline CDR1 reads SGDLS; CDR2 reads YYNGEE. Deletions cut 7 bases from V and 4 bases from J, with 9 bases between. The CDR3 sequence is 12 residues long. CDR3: CASGTDNQPQHF. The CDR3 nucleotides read TGTGCCAGCGGGACCGATAATCAGCCCCAGCATTTT. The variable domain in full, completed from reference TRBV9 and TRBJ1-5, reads DSGVTQTPKHLITATGQRVTLRCSPRSGDLSVYWYQQSLDQGLQFLIQYYNGEERAKGNILERFSAQQFPDLHSELNLSSLELGDSALYFCASGTDNQPQHFGDGTRLSIL.

This chain's CDR3 is CASSFDRGPTEAFF. The CDR3 DNA sequence: TGTGCCAGCAGCTTCGACAGGGGGCCAACTGAAGCTTTCTTT. The J gene is TRBJ1-1, the V gene TRBV5-6; 10 bases are shared with TRBD1. The CDR3 sequence is 14 residues long. The V and J ends lost 2 bases and 5 bases, in that order; junction bases with no gene match: 3. Germline CDR1 SGHDT, CDR2 YYEEEE.

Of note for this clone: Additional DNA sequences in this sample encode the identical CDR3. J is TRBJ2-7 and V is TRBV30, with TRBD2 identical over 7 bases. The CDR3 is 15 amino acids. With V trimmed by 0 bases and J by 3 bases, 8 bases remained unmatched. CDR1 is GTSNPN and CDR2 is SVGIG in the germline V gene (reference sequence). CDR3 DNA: TGTGCCTGGAGTGTAAAGGGAGGGGTGGGCTACGAGCAGTACTTC. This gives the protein CAWSVKGGVGYEQYF.

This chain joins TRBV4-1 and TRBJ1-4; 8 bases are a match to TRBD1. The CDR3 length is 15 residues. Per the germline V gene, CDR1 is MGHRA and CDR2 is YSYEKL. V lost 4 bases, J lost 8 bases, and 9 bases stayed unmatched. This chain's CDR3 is CASSPEVTGGEKLFF. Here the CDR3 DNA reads TGCGCCAGCAGCCCCGAGGTCACAGGGGGAGAAAAACTGTTTTTT.

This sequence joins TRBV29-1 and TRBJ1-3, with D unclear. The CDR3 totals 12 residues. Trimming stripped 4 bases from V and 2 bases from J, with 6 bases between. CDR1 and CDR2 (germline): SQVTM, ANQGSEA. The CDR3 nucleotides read TGCAGCGTTGGGGTTGCTGGAAACACCATATATTTT. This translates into CSVGVAGNTIYF. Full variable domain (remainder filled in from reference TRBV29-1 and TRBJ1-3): SAVISQKPSRDICQRGTSLTIQCQVDSQVTMMFWYRQQPGQSLTLIATANQGSEATYESGFVIDKFPISRPNLTFSTLTVSNMSPEDSSIYLCSVGVAGNTIYFGEGSWLTVV.

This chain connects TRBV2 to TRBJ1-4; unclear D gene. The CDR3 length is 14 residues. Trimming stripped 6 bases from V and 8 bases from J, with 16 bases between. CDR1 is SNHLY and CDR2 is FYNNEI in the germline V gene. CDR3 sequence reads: CASSNSLIREKLFF. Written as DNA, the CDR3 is TGTGCCAGCAGCAACAGCCTAATTAGGGAAAAACTGTTTTTT.

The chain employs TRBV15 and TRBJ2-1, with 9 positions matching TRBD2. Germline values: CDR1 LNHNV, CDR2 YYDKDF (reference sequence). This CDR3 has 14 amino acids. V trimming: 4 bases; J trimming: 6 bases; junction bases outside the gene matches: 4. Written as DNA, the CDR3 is TGTGCCACCAGCAAGGGACTAGCCCTCAATGAGCAGTTCTTC. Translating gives CATSKGLALNEQFF.

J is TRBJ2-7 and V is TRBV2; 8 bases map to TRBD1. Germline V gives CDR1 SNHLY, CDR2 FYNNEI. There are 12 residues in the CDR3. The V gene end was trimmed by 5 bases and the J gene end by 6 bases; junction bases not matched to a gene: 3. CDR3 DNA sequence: TGTGCCAGCAGTCAGGGGGCTCGCGAGCAGTACTTC. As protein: CASSQGAREQYF.

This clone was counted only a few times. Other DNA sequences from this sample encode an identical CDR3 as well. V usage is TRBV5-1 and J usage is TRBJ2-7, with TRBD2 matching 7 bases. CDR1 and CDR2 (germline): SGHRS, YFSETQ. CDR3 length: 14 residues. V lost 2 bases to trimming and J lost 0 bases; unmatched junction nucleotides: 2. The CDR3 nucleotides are TGCGCCAGCAGCTTAACTAGCGCCTCCTACGAGCAGTACTTC. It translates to CASSLTSASYEQYF.

The CDR3 protein is CASSGSSGANVLTF. DNA of the CDR3: TGTGCCAGCAGCGGGAGCTCTGGGGCCAACGTCCTGACTTTC. The chain recombines TRBV5-6 with TRBJ2-6, with D perhaps matching TRBD2 (5 bases). The CDR3 runs to 14 residues. Germline CDR1 reads SGHDT; CDR2 reads YYEEEE. Trimming removed 4 bases at V and 0 bases at J, with 5 bases between.

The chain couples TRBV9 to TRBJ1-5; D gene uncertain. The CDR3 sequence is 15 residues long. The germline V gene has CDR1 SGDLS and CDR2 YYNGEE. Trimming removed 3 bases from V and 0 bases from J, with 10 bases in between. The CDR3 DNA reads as TGTGCCAGCAGCGCCCAGGATAATAGCAATCAGCCCCAGCATTTT. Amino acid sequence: CASSAQDNSNQPQHF.

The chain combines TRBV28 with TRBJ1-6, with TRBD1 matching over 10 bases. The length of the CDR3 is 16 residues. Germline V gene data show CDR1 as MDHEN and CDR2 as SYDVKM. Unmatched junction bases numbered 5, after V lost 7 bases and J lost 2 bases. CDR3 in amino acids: CASKQGQGTYNSPLHF. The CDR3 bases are TGTGCCAGCAAGCAGGGACAGGGGACCTATAATTCACCCCTCCACTTT.

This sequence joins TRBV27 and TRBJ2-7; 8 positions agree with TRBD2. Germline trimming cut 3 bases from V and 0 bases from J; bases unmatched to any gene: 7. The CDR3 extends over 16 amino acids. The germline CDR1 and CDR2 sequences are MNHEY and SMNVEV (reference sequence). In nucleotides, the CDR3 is TGTGCCAGCAGTTTTTCTTCCGCGGGAGGCTCCTACGAGCAGTACTTC. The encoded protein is CASSFSSAGGSYEQYF.

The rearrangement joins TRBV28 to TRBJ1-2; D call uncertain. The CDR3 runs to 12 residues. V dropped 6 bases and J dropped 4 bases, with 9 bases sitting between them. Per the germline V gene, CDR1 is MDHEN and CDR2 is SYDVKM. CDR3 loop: CASRGFSYGYTF. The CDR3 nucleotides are TGTGCCAGCAGGGGGTTCAGCTATGGCTACACCTTC.

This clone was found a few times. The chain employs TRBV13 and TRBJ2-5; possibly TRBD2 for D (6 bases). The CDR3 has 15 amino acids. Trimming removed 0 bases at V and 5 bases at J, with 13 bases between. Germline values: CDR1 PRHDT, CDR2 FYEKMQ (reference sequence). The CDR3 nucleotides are TGTGCCAGCAGCTTAGGACGGGGGAAGGGGGAGACCCAGTACTTC. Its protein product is CASSLGRGKGETQYF.

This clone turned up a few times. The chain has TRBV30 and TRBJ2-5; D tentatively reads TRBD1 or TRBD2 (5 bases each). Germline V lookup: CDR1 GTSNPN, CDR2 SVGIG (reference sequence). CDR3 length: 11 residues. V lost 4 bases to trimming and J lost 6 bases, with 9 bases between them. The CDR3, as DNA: TGTGCCTGGACCTGGGGGAAGACCCAGTACTTC. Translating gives CAWTWGKTQYF.